Sequencing of this T cell receptor beta chain was carried out in a study of CD8 T cells in ankylosing spondylitis. The study's findings and limits: Disease-linked clones were reportedly significantly enriched in matched ankylosing spondylitis synovial fluid. Seemingly distinctive of ankylosing spondylitis blood was a TCR beta motif formed by eight highly homologous variants.

It was by quantitative 5'-RACE with molecular barcodes that TCR beta libraries were made. TCRdb re-called the 5' RACE reads through MiXCR, storing one row per CDR3 protein. The sample consists of 130,000 or so distinct CDR3 sequences, 15% to 20% of them appearing once. This clonotype has a handful of counts. Its matching antigen is unknown. This CDR3 contains 17 residues. Trimming cost V 4 bases and J 0 bases; bases outside gene matches: 8. The V gene's germline CDR1 is LGHNA and CDR2 YSLEER. This clonotype was sampled from a male donor with ankylosing spondylitis. Material: blood, either unsorted or a sorted T cell fraction (not recorded which). The V and J genes are TRBV4-3 and TRBJ2-1; 8 bases line up with TRBD1. The CDR3 sequence: CASSPGGGINSYNEQFF. CDR3 in DNA: TGCGCCAGCAGCCCAGGGGGCGGGATTAACTCCTACAATGAGCAGTTCTTC.